These 22 T cell receptor beta chains were sequenced from one sample in a study of cytomegalovirus exposure and HLA in healthy donors. It was with 60 Vbeta and 13 Jbeta primers that the PCR ran. This table comes from immunoSEQ multiplex PCR, and its TCRdb copy is limited to in-frame clones, with some not included. The sample lists fewer than 150,000 clones; approximately 69% were seen once. The sample taken for sequencing was PBMCs. The receptors originated from a woman aged 40 to 50 in good health and CMV-seropositive.

This clone was found once. The chain uses TRBV7-8 and TRBJ2-1; the D gene is possibly TRBD1 (6 bases). Looked up from germline, CDR1 is SGHVS and CDR2 is FQNEAQ. Trimming removed 2 bases at V and 10 bases at J, with 6 bases between. The CDR3 consists of 11 residues. The CDR3 region is CASSLRGEQFF. CDR3 nucleotide sequence: TGTGCCAGCAGCTTAAGGGGGGAGCAGTTCTTC.

To note about this clone: The junction departs from the called germline gene at one end, perhaps through a read error. The chain is built from TRBV7-9 and TRBJ2-7, with 9 nucleotides matching TRBD2. Germline assignment: CDR1 SEHNR and CDR2 FQNEAQ (reference sequence). The CDR3 contains 16 residues. In DNA, the CDR3 is TGTTCCAGCAGCTTAAGGGGGGTTAGCGGGAGCTACGAGCAGTACTTC. Protein sequence: CSSSLRGVSGSYEQYF.

V and J are TRBV6-5 and TRBJ2-7; 7 nucleotides align to TRBD2. V was clipped by 5 bases and J by 3 bases; unmatched bases: 4. Germline V gene lookup returns CDR1 MNHEY and CDR2 SVGAGI. This CDR3 has 13 amino acids. The CDR3 region is CASSRTSRYEQYF. The CDR3 region has the DNA TGTGCCAGCAGTAGGACTAGTCGCTACGAGCAGTACTTC.

This chain links TRBV7-3 with TRBJ1-3, with 7 bases aligning to TRBD1. CDR3 length: 13 amino acids. The V gene end was trimmed by 4 bases and the J gene end by 4 bases; junction bases not matched to a gene: 1. Germline CDR1 SGHTA, CDR2 FQGTGA. The CDR3 protein is CASSSGQGNTIYF. CDR3 bases: TGTGCCAGCAGCTCGGGACAGGGAAACACCATATATTTT. Full variable domain (remainder filled in from reference TRBV7-3 and TRBJ1-3): GAGVSQTPSNKVTEKGKYVELRCDPISGHTALYWYRQSLGQGPEFLIYFQGTGAADDSGLPNDRFFAVRPEGSVSTLKIQRTERGDSAVYLCASSSGQGNTIYFGEGSWLTVV.

The chain carries TRBV4-1 and TRBJ1-5, with 8 nucleotides matching TRBD1. The CDR3 sequence is 14 residues long. Germline-derived CDR1 and CDR2 are MGHRA and YSYEKL. J was trimmed by 2 bases and V by 4 bases; bases with no gene match: 1. CDR3 protein: CASSPTGGNQPQHF. The DNA of the CDR3 is TGCGCCAGCAGCCCGACAGGGGGCAATCAGCCCCAGCATTTT.

This clone was observed a few times. The chain is built from TRBV7-9 and TRBJ2-1, with a possible D match to TRBD2 (6 bases). The CDR3 is 16 residues long. Between the trimmed V and J ends, which lost 5 bases and 0 bases, there was a span of 14 bases. Looked up from germline, CDR1 is SEHNR and CDR2 is FQNEAQ (reference sequence). CDR3 residues: CASSPGTYSSYNEQFF. In DNA, the CDR3 is TGTGCCAGCAGCCCCGGGACTTACAGCTCCTACAATGAGCAGTTCTTC.

The chain employs TRBV7-2 and TRBJ1-1, with 7 bases fitting TRBD1. V gave up 5 bases and J gave up 8 bases; unmatched junction bases: 5. Germline V gene sequence: CDR1 SGHTA, CDR2 FQGNSA. The CDR3 length is 12 residues. The CDR3 reads CASSKLQGEAFF. CDR3 in DNA: TGTGCCAGCAGCAAACTACAGGGGGAAGCTTTCTTT.

This chain joins TRBV14 and TRBJ1-2, with a possible D match to TRBD1 (5 bases). The CDR3 extends over 13 amino acids. V lost 1 base, J lost 8 bases, and 11 bases lay in between. Germline CDR1 and CDR2: SGHDN and FVKESK. The CDR3 loop reads CASSQVQGGGYTF. The CDR3 DNA sequence: TGTGCCAGCAGCCAAGTGCAGGGTGGCGGCTACACCTTC.

Here the CDR3 DNA reads TGTGCCAGCAGTCGGAGGGAGGGGAACATTCAGTACTTC. It yields the protein CASSRREGNIQYF. The V and J genes are TRBV6-5 and TRBJ2-4; 7 nucleotides match TRBD2. CDR1 is MNHEY, CDR2 SVGAGI, per germline. The CDR3 consists of 13 residues. The junction had 5 bases not matched to a gene; V was cut back by 5 bases and J by 7 bases.

This clone was seen only once. The chain recombines TRBV9 with TRBJ2-3; D gene ambiguous. V was shortened by 0 bases and J by 0 bases, with 14 bases between the two germline ends. Per germline, CDR1 SGDLS and CDR2 YYNGEE. This CDR3 region has 17 residues. CDR3 in DNA: TGTGCCAGCAGCGTAGAAGGTGACACCCCTAGCACAGATACGCAGTATTTT. Protein: CASSVEGDTPSTDTQYF.

The DNA for the CDR3 is TGCGCCAGCAGCTTGGGACTAGCGGGGCCAGAGACCCAGTACTTC. It yields the protein CASSLGLAGPETQYF. This sequence joins TRBV5-1 and TRBJ2-5; 11 bases line up with TRBD2. Germline V gene sequence: CDR1 SGHRS, CDR2 YFSETQ. The CDR3 consists of 15 residues. After removal of 0 bases from V and 4 bases from J, the junction contained 2 bases not matched to a gene.

The V call is TRBV13, the J call TRBJ1-2; no firm D call. Trimming stripped 4 bases from V and 4 bases from J, with 13 bases between. CDR1 and CDR2 from the germline V gene are PRHDT and FYEKMQ (reference sequence). This CDR3 has 14 residues. The CDR3 loop is CASSSLGVGYGYTF. The DNA for the CDR3 is TGTGCCAGCAGCTCCCTCGGGGTTGGCTATGGCTACACCTTC.

This chain links TRBV28 with TRBJ1-2; D perhaps matches TRBD1 (5 bases). Germline-derived CDR1 and CDR2 are MDHEN and SYDVKM. CDR3 size: 13 residues. V was cut by 0 bases and J by 5 bases, with 7 bases left in between. The CDR3 sequence is CASSLWKGYGYTF. The CDR3 DNA reads TGTGCCAGCAGTTTATGGAAGGGGTATGGCTACACCTTC.

The CDR3 loop reads CATSRARDRGLAFF. CDR3 bases: TGTGCCACCAGCAGAGCCCGGGACAGGGGGCTTGCTTTCTTT. V gene TRBV15 combines with J gene TRBJ1-1; 12 positions agree with TRBD1. Germline V gene data show CDR1 as LNHNV and CDR2 as YYDKDF (reference sequence). CDR3 size: 14 residues. V lost 1 base to trimming and J lost 11 bases; unmatched junction nucleotides: 5.

The sample holds one count of this clone. The CDR3 DNA reads as TGCGCCAGCAGCAATGGACAGCCAAATTCACCCCTCCACTTT. Translating gives CASSNGQPNSPLHF. The J gene is TRBJ1-6, the V gene TRBV5-1; possibly TRBD1 for D (6 bases). V lost 4 bases and J lost 7, with 12 bases in between. Germline CDR1 SGHRS, CDR2 YFSETQ. The length of the CDR3 is 14 residues.

V usage is TRBV25-1 and J usage is TRBJ2-7; 7 bases align to TRBD2. Per germline, CDR1 MGHDK and CDR2 SYGVNS. The CDR3 extends over 15 amino acids. The J segment lost 4 bases and the V segment lost 2 bases, leaving 8 bases of the junction unmatched. CDR3 coding DNA: TGTGCCAGCAGTGAAAGTGTCGGGAGGAGGTACGAGCAGTACTTC. This codes for CASSESVGRRYEQYF.

This chain links TRBV5-4 with TRBJ2-7, with 8 bases fitting TRBD2. V was clipped by 0 bases and J by 7 bases; unmatched bases: 6. The CDR3 runs to 14 residues. From germline, CDR1 is SGHNT and CDR2 YYREEE (reference sequence). CDR3 bases: TGTGCCAGCAGCTTGGATCTTAGCGGGGAAGAGCAGTACTTC. Translating it yields CASSLDLSGEEQYF.

V is TRBV5-4 and J is TRBJ1-2; tentative D call: TRBD1 (6 bases). The CDR3 sequence is 14 residues long. The V and J ends lost 4 bases and 7 bases respectively, with 17 bases between them. Germline values: CDR1 SGHNT, CDR2 YYREEE (reference sequence). The CDR3 protein is CASSQTGTLGGYTF. The CDR3 nucleotides read TGTGCCAGCAGCCAAACAGGGACGTTGGGTGGCTACACCTTC.

The chain links TRBV19 to TRBJ1-1; 7 nucleotides align to TRBD1. Per germline, CDR1 LNHDA and CDR2 SQIVND (reference sequence). Trimming cost V 4 bases and J 7 bases; bases outside gene matches: 21. CDR3 length: 18 residues. The CDR3 coding sequence is TGTGCCAGTAGTACATCAATCTATCAGGACAGGTTGTGGGGTGAAGCTTTCTTT. Protein: CASSTSIYQDRLWGEAFF.

This chain joins TRBV19 and TRBJ1-5; D unresolved. CDR3 length: 15 residues. Germline values: CDR1 LNHDA, CDR2 SQIVND (reference sequence). V lost 5 bases to trimming and J lost 4 bases, with 15 bases between them. The CDR3 here is CASSPEGYPNQPQHF. CDR3 coding DNA: TGTGCCAGTAGTCCCGAGGGATACCCTAATCAGCCCCAGCATTTT. The complete variable domain, with remaining parts taken from reference TRBV19 and TRBJ1-5, reads DGGITQSPKYLFRKEGQNVTLSCEQNLNHDAMYWYRQDPGQGLRLIYYSQIVNDFQKGDIAEGYSVSREKKESFPLTVTSAQKNPTAFYLCASSPEGYPNQPQHFGDGTRLSIL.

V is TRBV7-2 and J is TRBJ2-3; 7 bases align to TRBD2. CDR1 and CDR2 from the germline V gene are SGHTA and FQGNSA. The length of the CDR3 is 14 residues. J was trimmed by 5 bases and V by 7 bases; bases with no gene match: 9. The CDR3 nucleotides are TGTGCCAGCACCGCGGGAGCGGGGATAGATACGCAGTATTTT. As protein: CASTAGAGIDTQYF.

The V and J genes are TRBV19 and TRBJ1-1; no firm D call. Deletions cut 5 bases from V and 8 bases from J, with 15 bases between. Looked up from germline, CDR1 is LNHDA and CDR2 is SQIVND (reference sequence). This CDR3 region has 13 residues. In nucleotides, the CDR3 is TGTGCCAGTAGTCTCCGGGGTGGGGAAGAAGCTTTCTTT. Amino acid sequence: CASSLRGGEEAFF.